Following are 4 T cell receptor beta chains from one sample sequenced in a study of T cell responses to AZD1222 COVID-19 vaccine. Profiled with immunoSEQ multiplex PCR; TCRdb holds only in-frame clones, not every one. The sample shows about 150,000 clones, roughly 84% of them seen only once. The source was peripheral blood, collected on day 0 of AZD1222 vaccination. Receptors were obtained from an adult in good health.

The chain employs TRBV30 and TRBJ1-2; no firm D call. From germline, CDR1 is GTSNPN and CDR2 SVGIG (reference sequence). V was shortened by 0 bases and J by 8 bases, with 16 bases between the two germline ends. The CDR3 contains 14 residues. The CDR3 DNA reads TGTGCCTGGAGTGTAAGGATGGGGTTTCAAGGCTACACCTTC. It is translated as CAWSVRMGFQGYTF.

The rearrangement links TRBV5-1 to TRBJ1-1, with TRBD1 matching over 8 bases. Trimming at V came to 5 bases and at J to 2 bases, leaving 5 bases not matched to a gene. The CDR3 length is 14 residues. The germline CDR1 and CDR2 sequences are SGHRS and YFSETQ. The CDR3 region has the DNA TGCGCCAGCAGTGGACAGGGTATAAACACTGAAGCTTTCTTT. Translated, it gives CASSGQGINTEAFF.

As DNA, the CDR3 is TGCGCCAGCAGCTCAGACAGGGGGGGACACACTGAAGCTTTCTTT. Translation gives CASSSDRGGHTEAFF. The V and J genes are TRBV5-1 and TRBJ1-1, with 9 nucleotides matching TRBD1. This CDR3 is 15 amino acids long. Germline CDR1 is SGHRS and CDR2 is YFSETQ. Trimming removed 3 bases from V and 3 bases from J; junction bases left unmatched: 6.

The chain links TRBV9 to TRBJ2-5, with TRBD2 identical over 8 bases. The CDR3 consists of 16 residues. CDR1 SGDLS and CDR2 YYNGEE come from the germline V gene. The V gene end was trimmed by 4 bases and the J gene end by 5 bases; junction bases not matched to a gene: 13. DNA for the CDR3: TGTGCCAGCAGCCCGAGTACTAGCGGCGACTGGGAGACCCAGTACTTC. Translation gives CASSPSTSGDWETQYF.